Listed below are T cell receptor beta chains from one sample, sequenced in a study of PD-L1 blockade in urothelial cancer. The data were produced by immunoSEQ multiplex PCR, yet TCRdb's version contains in-frame clones alone and is incomplete. This table holds 80,000 to 90,000 clones, 85% to 90% found once. Sequenced material: PBMCs, taken around atezolizumab (anti-PD-L1) treatment. These TCRs come from a man in his 60s with urothelial cancer. The CDR3 runs from the conserved cysteine through the conserved F or W. Rows give clone size only sometimes, using once, few, many, or a class for an expanded clone.

V gene: TRBV19; clone size: .; CDR3 protein: CASGMGLAGTDTQYF
V gene: TRBV9; clone size: .; CDR3 protein: CASSPDYISYEQYF
V gene: TRBV7-3; clone size: .; CDR3 protein: CASSLTGQGPYGYTF
V gene: TRBV18; clone size: .; CDR3 protein: CASSRGQGNSPLHF
V gene: TRBV30; clone size: .; CDR3 protein: CAWTRRLADTDTQYF
V gene: TRBV6-5; clone size: .; CDR3 protein: CASKFGGVGANVLTF
V gene: TRBV16; clone size: .; CDR3 protein: CASSRGPNTEAFF
V gene: TRBV30; clone size: .; CDR3 protein: CAWSVWLAGAGELFF
V gene: TRBV18; clone size: .; CDR3 protein: CASSPGRNTEAFF
V gene: TRBV5-8; clone size: .; CDR3 protein: CASSLLMRTGATGELFF
V gene: TRBV30; clone size: .; CDR3 protein: CAWSAKTGGSRNTIYF
V gene: TRBV11-1; clone size: .; CDR3 protein: CASSLVAGAGKQYF
V gene: TRBV7-8; clone size: .; CDR3 protein: CASSPWDKNTEAFF
V gene: TRBV11-1; clone size: .; CDR3 protein: CASSLEQGAWDTQYF
V gene: TRBV2; clone size: few; CDR3 protein: CASSDRPTSSYNSPLHF
V gene: TRBV18; clone size: once; CDR3 protein: CASSPPSYSGQGASYEQYF
V gene: TRBV11-1; clone size: .; CDR3 protein: CASSLVSLAYEQYF
V gene: TRBV6-6; clone size: once; CDR3 protein: CASQDRANTGELFF
V gene: TRBV5-4; clone size: .; CDR3 protein: CASSFSRGTVSTGELFF
V gene: TRBV11-2; clone size: few; CDR3 protein: CASSLRYAGASANEQFF
V gene: TRBV2; clone size: .; CDR3 protein: CATREGLEKLFF
V gene: TRBV5-1; clone size: .; CDR3 protein: CASSLDGGLVEKLFF
V gene: TRBV28; clone size: once; CDR3 protein: CASTSDDRGPKWDNSPLHF
V gene: TRBV27; clone size: .; CDR3 protein: CASSRDRGPNQPQHF
V gene: TRBV2; clone size: .; CDR3 protein: CASRLQYSNQPQHF